The source of this T cell receptor (beta chain) is a study of PD-L1 blockade in urothelial cancer. About the study: About 90% of the roughly 29 patients were men who had bladder-origin urothelial cancer. Median T cell yield per blood sample was about 150,000 cells.

Stated time point: pretreatment peripheral blood. It was locally advanced or metastatic urothelial carcinoma that patients had. Per germline, CDR1 SGHTA and CDR2 FQGTGA. With V trimmed by 4 bases and J by 0 bases, 12 bases remained unmatched. This CDR3 has 18 residues. Profiled with immunoSEQ multiplex PCR; TCRdb holds only in-frame clones, not every one. The table includes under 70,000 clones, approximately 75% detected once. Sample: PBMCs, taken around atezolizumab (anti-PD-L1) treatment. This rearrangement joins TRBV7-3 to TRBJ1-3; 7 bases match TRBD1. The TCR originated in a man aged 65 to 85 with urothelial cancer. For the CDR3, the DNA is TGTGCCAGCAGCTCTTCCGGGACAGCGCACTTCTCTGGAAACACCATATATTTT. This gives the protein CASSSSGTAHFSGNTIYF. The whole variable domain, filled in from reference TRBV7-3 and TRBJ1-3, reads GAGVSQTPSNKVTEKGKYVELRCDPISGHTALYWYRQSLGQGPEFLIYFQGTGAADDSGLPNDRFFAVRPEGSVSTLKIQRTERGDSAVYLCASSSSGTAHFSGNTIYFGEGSWLTVV.